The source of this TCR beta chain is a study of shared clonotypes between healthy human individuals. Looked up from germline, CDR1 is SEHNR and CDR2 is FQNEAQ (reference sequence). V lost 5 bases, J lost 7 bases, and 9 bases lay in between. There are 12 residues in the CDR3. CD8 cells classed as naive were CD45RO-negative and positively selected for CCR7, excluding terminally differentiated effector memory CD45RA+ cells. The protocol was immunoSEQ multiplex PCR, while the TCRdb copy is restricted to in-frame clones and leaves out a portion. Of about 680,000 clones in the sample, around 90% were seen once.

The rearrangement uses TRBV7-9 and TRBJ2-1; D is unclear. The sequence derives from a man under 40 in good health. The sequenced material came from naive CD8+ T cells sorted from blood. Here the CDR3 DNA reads TGTGCCAGCAGCCCCGCCCGTAATGAGCAGTTCTTC. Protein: CASSPARNEQFF.